The 10 T cell receptor beta chains below all came from one sample that was sequenced in a study of OX40 agonist ivuxolimab in advanced cancers. The assay was immunoSEQ multiplex PCR, and TCRdb's table has in-frame clones only and misses some. Among 150,000 to 190,000 clones listed, approximately 94% were seen once. The sequencing used CD4+ or CD8+ T cells sorted from blood, collected in a trial of the OX40 agonist ivuxolimab. The receptor source for this set is an adult with an advanced solid tumor such as melanoma, head and neck, liver or kidney cancer.

The chain has TRBV11-3 and TRBJ1-1; weak D call: TRBD1 (5 bases). The CDR3 covers 13 residues. CDR1 is SGHNT and CDR2 is YENEEA in the germline V gene. The V end was cut by 0 bases, the J end by 4 bases, with 6 bases between. The CDR3 reads CASSLDGGTEAFF. The CDR3 nucleotides are TGTGCCAGCAGCTTAGACGGGGGCACTGAAGCTTTCTTT.

This sequence joins TRBV5-1 and TRBJ1-1; D is perhaps TRBD1 (5 bases). This CDR3 spans 14 amino acids. V shed 3 bases and J shed 4 bases, with 13 bases lying between them. Germline CDR1 reads SGHRS; CDR2 reads YFSETQ. Here the CDR3 reads CASSSRGGVTEAFF. DNA for the CDR3: TGCGCCAGCAGCTCACGGGGGGGTGTCACTGAAGCTTTCTTT.

The chain joins TRBV30 to TRBJ1-1; no clear D. The CDR3 sequence is 13 residues long. Germline V gives CDR1 GTSNPN, CDR2 SVGIG (reference sequence). V lost 2 bases, J lost 1 base, and 8 bases lay in between. CDR3 in DNA: TGTGCCTGGAGTTACATGGGGAACACTGAAGCTTTCTTT. Encoded protein: CAWSYMGNTEAFF.

Note on this clone: At one end the junction does not follow the germline gene, possibly because of a read error. This chain joins TRBV7-9 and TRBJ2-5, with 13 bases identical to TRBD2. Germline values: CDR1 SEHNR, CDR2 FQNEAQ (reference sequence). The CDR3 totals 18 residues. The CDR3 DNA reads as TGTGCCAGCAGCTTAGCCCCCGGGACTAGCGGGGACCAGGAGACCCAGTACTTC. It is translated as CASSLAPGTSGDQETQYF. Supplemented by reference TRBV7-9 and TRBJ2-5, the full variable domain reads DTGVSQNPRHKITKRGQNVTFRCDPISEHNRLYWYRQTLGQGPEFLTYFQNEAQLEKSRLLSDRFSAERPKGSFSTLEIQRTEQGDSAMYLCASSLAPGTSGDQETQYFGPGTRLLVL.

V gene TRBV4-1 combines with J gene TRBJ2-1, with 10 bases identical to TRBD1. The CDR3 is 15 amino acids. Germline CDR1 reads MGHRA; CDR2 reads YSYEKL. Unmatched junction bases numbered 6, after V lost 1 base and J lost 9 bases. For the CDR3, the DNA is TGCGCCAGCAGCCAAGCGGGACAGGGGACGGGTGAGCAGTTCTTC. It specifies CASSQAGQGTGEQFF.

The CDR3 DNA follows: TGCGCCAGCAGCCATACAACTACCGGGCTCCAGTTGGAGACCCAGTACTTC. Protein sequence: CASSHTTTGLQLETQYF. J is TRBJ2-5 and V is TRBV4-3; D is unclear. The V end was cut by 3 bases, the J end by 5 bases, with 22 bases between. The CDR3 runs 17 residues. Germline V gene data show CDR1 as LGHNA and CDR2 as YSLEER.

The CDR3 loop is CASTLTGSNTEAFF. In nucleotides, the CDR3 is TGTGCCAGCACCCTGACAGGGAGCAACACTGAAGCTTTCTTT. The rearrangement uses TRBV27 and TRBJ1-1; 7 nucleotides agree with TRBD1. Trimming removed 7 bases from V and 2 bases from J; junction bases left unmatched: 7. From germline, CDR1 is MNHEY and CDR2 SMNVEV (reference sequence). The CDR3 extends over 14 amino acids.

The chain couples TRBV7-7 to TRBJ2-7; 7 nucleotides agree with TRBD2. The CDR3 spans 14 residues. The germline CDR1 and CDR2 sequences are SSHAT and FNYEAQ (reference sequence). Trimming took 5 bases from V and 3 from J; bases not matched to a gene: 7. The CDR3, as DNA: TGTGCCAGCAGCGTCGAAGCGGGGAGCTACGAGCAGTACTTC. Translating it yields CASSVEAGSYEQYF.

J is TRBJ1-2 and V is TRBV7-9; TRBD1 aligns across 10 bases. The CDR3 consists of 14 residues. V gave up 4 bases and J gave up 8 bases; unmatched junction bases: 7. Per germline, CDR1 SEHNR and CDR2 FQNEAQ (reference sequence). The DNA for the CDR3 is TGTGCCAGCAGCTCCCGGGACAGGGGATGGGGCTACACCTTC. The encoded protein is CASSSRDRGWGYTF.

This rearrangement joins TRBV28 to TRBJ1-2; no clear D. The length of the CDR3 is 11 residues. Germline CDR1 MDHEN, CDR2 SYDVKM. The V end lost 2 bases, the J end lost 8 bases, and 6 bases lay between the germline ends. CDR3 amino acids: CASSLKYGYTF. Here the CDR3 DNA reads TGTGCCAGCAGTTTAAAGTACGGCTACACCTTC.